This TCR beta chain was found in a study of a mutant IDH1 vaccine in newly diagnosed glioma (dated by TCRdb to the early 2020s). Broadly, across the study: Vaccination was initiated 4-6 weeks after radiotherapy alone, or concurrently with temozolomide cycles in the chemotherapy-containing groups. The roughly 33 treated patients were roughly 62% male and around 40% female, with a mean age of roughly 42 years. For exploratory analyses, longitudinal TCRB deep sequencing was carried out in about two dozen treated patients wherever samples were available. Prior to enrollment, standard therapy consisting of radiotherapy alone, temozolomide alone, or radiochemotherapy with temozolomide had been administered to patients, with the combination being received by most patients. Visit V12 was the week-35 safety follow-up and visit V13 was the week-47 end of study. Peripheral blood samples were drawn at six visits, namely V03 (baseline), V05, V07, V10, V12 and V13. Study-wide conclusions, independent of this receptor: Vaccine-induced immune responses across multiple MHC alleles were detected in about 93% of patients. Selection of PBMC samples for TCRB deep sequencing was based on availability. No apparent relationship was observed between pseudoprogression and alterations in the top peripheral T cell clonotypes detected by TCRB sequencing. It was noted by the authors that analyses of patient blood samples could not be reproduced owing to sample limitations.

A note on this clone: The antigen this receptor binds is unknown. Per-nucleotide qualities are absent, and no much larger clonotype sits a single base away.

The time point label here, explained by the study, means: week 35, safety follow-up. Each vaccine dose, consisting of 300 ug of a 20-mer mutant IDH1 peptide in Montanide, was administered subcutaneously with topical imiquimod. Patients were given eight vaccinations, in weeks 1, 3, 5, 7, 11, 15, 19 and 23, which matched visits V03 through V10. Donors had newly diagnosed WHO grade 3 or 4 IDH1-mutant astrocytomas with loss of nuclear ATRX. The samples were drawn from NOA16, a multicentre, single-arm, open-label phase I trial in Germany that tested a mutant IDH1 peptide vaccine in humans for the first time. Genomic DNA for TCRB sequencing was extracted from EDTA blood using the DNeasy Blood and Tissue Kit. Reading the germline V gene (reference sequence) gives CDR1 LNHDA and CDR2 SQIVND. Spanning cysteine to phenylalanine, the CDR3 consists of 14 amino acids. Only the CDR3 DNA is retained, 42 bases long and in frame from the first base. V ends up 3 bases short and J 6 bases short, with an unmatched junction base count of 1.

Libraries came from the immunoSEQ multiplex PCR assay. Rearranged TCR beta chain sequences were amplified using the hsTCRB Kit according to the manufacturer's protocol. TCRB libraries were sequenced on an Illumina MiSeq. The paper's data handling went like this. The proprietary platform of the kit vendor was used for demultiplexing, trimming and gene mapping. TCRdb's version of the immuneACCESS table is confined to in-frame rearrangements and falls short of the full clone set. An unresolved V gene accounts for under half of the shortfall where checked; the remainder is of unknown origin. The DNA gave D and trimming, while V, J and clone size come from that table. The sample data list approximately 60,000 clones, and about 86% of these were observed just once. Jointly, the top ten make up around 1.7% of the sample.

The TCR was taken from a man aged 35 to 55 with glioma. The chain couples TRBV19 to TRBJ2-1; 11 nucleotides in the junction match TRBD2. Material: PBMCs, obtained from a glioma patient whose treatment included an IDH1 peptide vaccine. The nucleotide sequence is given as TGTGCCAGTAGTATTAGCGGGAGGGCCAATGAGCAGTTCTTC. Its translation reads: CASSISGRANEQFF. Joined to the reference TRBV19 and TRBJ2-1 proteins, this CDR3 gives the full variable domain: DGGITQSPKYLFRKEGQNVTLSCEQNLNHDAMYWYRQDPGQGLRLIYYSQIVNDFQKGDIAEGYSVSREKKESFPLTVTSAQKNPTAFYLCASSISGRANEQFFGPGTRLTVL.